The 19 T cell receptor beta chains below come from one sample, sequenced in a study of blood T cell repertoires in COVID-19. Only in-frame clones appear in the TCRdb table, and some are missing; sequencing was by immunoSEQ multiplex PCR. The table includes approximately 68,000 clones, around 86% detected once. The sequencing sample was made of peripheral blood. Receptors were obtained from a man aged 45-65 years with active COVID-19.

The CDR3 sequence: CASSYSGRVNQPQHF. In DNA form, the CDR3 reads TGTGCCAGCAGTTACTCGGGCAGGGTCAATCAGCCCCAGCATTTT. The chain links TRBV6-2 or TRBV6-3 to TRBJ1-5, with D perhaps TRBD1 (5 bases). CDR1 and CDR2 (germline): MNHEY, SVGEGT. The V end was cut by 0 bases, the J end by 3 bases, with 9 bases between. This CDR3 comprises 15 residues.

The chain is built from TRBV9 and TRBJ1-2; maybe TRBD1 (6 bases). V was shortened by 6 bases and J by 3 bases, with 15 bases between the two germline ends. The germline CDR1 and CDR2 sequences are SGDLS and YYNGEE. This CDR3 spans 14 amino acids. The CDR3 here is CASNERGGDYGYTF. DNA for the CDR3: TGTGCCAGCAACGAGAGGGGGGGCGACTATGGCTACACCTTC.

This rearrangement joins TRBV7-9 to TRBJ1-4; D is unresolved. The germline V gene encodes CDR1 SEHNR and CDR2 FQNEAQ (reference sequence). The CDR3 consists of 16 residues. V was trimmed by 2 bases and J by 0 bases, leaving 10 bases between them. The CDR3 nucleotides read TGTGCCAGCAGCTTAAACGCAGGCTCAACTAATGAAAAACTGTTTTTT. Its translation is CASSLNAGSTNEKLFF.

The J gene is TRBJ2-1, the V gene TRBV10-2; 8 nucleotides line up with TRBD2. V gave up 2 bases and J gave up 2 bases; unmatched junction bases: 8. The germline V gene has CDR1 WSHSY and CDR2 SAAADI. The CDR3 is 17 amino acids. The CDR3 DNA sequence: TGCGCCAGCAGTGAGGATAATAGCGGGATGGCCTACAATGAGCAGTTCTTC. Its protein is CASSEDNSGMAYNEQFF.

The chain uses TRBV4-3 and TRBJ1-3; tentative D call: TRBD1 (5 bases). The germline V gene encodes CDR1 LGHNA and CDR2 YSLEER. This CDR3 spans 15 amino acids. V lost 3 bases and J 0 bases, leaving 9 bases between the germline ends. CDR3 sequence (DNA): TGCGCCAGCAGCCATAGTGACAGCTCTGGAAACACCATATATTTT. This sequence encodes CASSHSDSSGNTIYF.

This chain joins TRBV6-5 and TRBJ2-7, with D maybe TRBD1 (6 bases). The length of the CDR3 is 15 residues. The germline V and J ends were trimmed by 6 bases and 0 bases, with 15 bases remaining between them. Germline V gene lookup returns CDR1 MNHEY and CDR2 SVGAGI. The CDR3 region has the DNA TGTGCCAGCAGATGGGATACAGGGTCCTCCTACGAGCAGTACTTC. Amino acids: CASRWDTGSSYEQYF.

For this clone: Other DNA sequences in the sample encode the same CDR3. This rearrangement joins TRBV2 to TRBJ2-1, with TRBD1 matching over 7 bases. Germline-derived CDR1 and CDR2 are SNHLY and FYNNEI. V was pared by 6 bases and J by 8 bases, with 7 bases of the junction left unmatched. CDR3 size: 13 residues. CDR3 protein: CASSLNRGDEQFF. CDR3 sequence (DNA): TGTGCCAGCAGCCTAAACAGGGGCGATGAGCAGTTCTTC.

This sequence joins TRBV3-1 (or the pseudogene TRBV3-2) and TRBJ2-1; D uncertain. Looked up from germline, CDR1 is LGHDT and CDR2 is YNNKEL (reference sequence). CDR3 length equals 14 residues. V was trimmed by 4 bases and J by 6 bases, leaving 13 bases between them. CDR3 amino acids: CASSLLGRINEQFF. The CDR3 nucleotides are TGTGCCAGCAGCCTACTTGGGCGCATCAATGAGCAGTTCTTC.

The rearrangement joins TRBV5-1 to TRBJ1-1; D gene unclear. This CDR3 has 15 amino acids. With 0 bases removed from V and 3 bases from J, the gap between germline ends came to 12 bases. Germline CDR1 reads SGHRS; CDR2 reads YFSETQ. Here the CDR3 DNA reads TGCGCCAGCAGCTTGGCCCCCGGGTCCGACACTGAAGCTTTCTTT. Encoded protein: CASSLAPGSDTEAFF.

The rearrangement joins TRBV9 to TRBJ2-3, with 9 bases aligning to TRBD2. This CDR3 spans 16 amino acids. CDR1 is SGDLS and CDR2 is YYNGEE in the germline V gene. J was trimmed by 2 bases and V by 3 bases; bases with no gene match: 7. This CDR3 reads CASSEMGGGATDTQYF. For the CDR3, the DNA is TGTGCCAGCAGCGAGATGGGCGGGGGGGCCACAGATACGCAGTATTTT.

The V gene is TRBV24-1, the J gene TRBJ2-1; D remains ambiguous. In germline, CDR1 is KGHDR, CDR2 SFDVKD. This CDR3 has 12 residues. The germline V and J ends were trimmed by 4 bases and 7 bases, with 7 bases remaining between them. The CDR3 here is CATSDTLNEQFF. CDR3 DNA sequence: TGTGCCACCAGTGACACGCTAAATGAGCAGTTCTTC.

The chain uses TRBV6-1 and TRBJ1-5; weak D call: TRBD1 (5 bases). The CDR3 totals 17 residues. The V end lost 4 bases, the J end lost 0 bases, and 16 bases lay between the germline ends. Germline loops: CDR1 MNHNS, CDR2 SASEGT. The CDR3 is CASSGRWGVGSNQPQHF. The DNA for the CDR3 is TGTGCCAGCAGTGGACGATGGGGGGTGGGTAGCAATCAGCCCCAGCATTTT.

V usage is TRBV30 and J usage is TRBJ1-3; 12 nucleotides align to TRBD1. The CDR3 runs 17 residues. The junction had 8 bases not matched to a gene; V was cut back by 2 bases and J by 3 bases. Germline lookup yields CDR1 GTSNPN and CDR2 SVGIG (reference sequence). Written as DNA, the CDR3 is TGTGCCTGGAGTTTGGGGACAGGGGGCCTATTTGGAAACACCATATATTTT. This translates into CAWSLGTGGLFGNTIYF.

The chain combines TRBV13 with TRBJ2-3, with D possibly matching TRBD1 (6 bases). The CDR3 contains 20 residues. Germline CDR1 is PRHDT and CDR2 is FYEKMQ (reference sequence). Trimming took off 0 bases at V and 0 bases at J, with 22 bases between the two ends. The CDR3 region is CASSLGSRYLGTRSTDTQYF. The CDR3 region has the DNA TGTGCCAGCAGCTTAGGATCTCGGTATTTAGGGACACGAAGCACAGATACGCAGTATTTT.

This clone was seen only a few times. The genes are TRBV28 and TRBJ2-1, with TRBD2 identical over 8 bases. In germline, CDR1 is MDHEN, CDR2 SYDVKM. V lost 4 bases, J lost 8 bases, and 7 bases stayed unmatched. The CDR3 covers 14 residues. CDR3 DNA: TGTGCCAGCAGTTCCCGGACTAGCTCCGATGAGCAGTTCTTC. Residues: CASSSRTSSDEQFF.

This CDR3 reads CASSPPDKRNQPQHF. The CDR3 coding sequence is TGTGCCAGCAGCCCTCCCGATAAGCGGAATCAGCCCCAGCATTTT. The rearrangement links TRBV28 to TRBJ1-5; D gene uncertain. Germline values: CDR1 MDHEN, CDR2 SYDVKM. V lost 6 bases, J lost 4 bases, and 16 bases lay in between. The CDR3 has 15 residues.

The chain couples TRBV5-6 to TRBJ2-7, with a possible D match to TRBD1 (6 bases). Trimming took 2 bases from V and 4 from J, leaving 13 bases between them. Germline CDR1 reads SGHDT; CDR2 reads YYEEEE. CDR3 length equals 14 residues. CDR3: CASSFMNQGYEQYF. CDR3 coding DNA: TGTGCCAGCAGCTTTATGAACCAGGGGTACGAGCAGTACTTC.

The genes are TRBV4-3 and TRBJ1-6; TRBD1 might be the D (5 bases). This CDR3 contains 15 residues. Germline V lookup: CDR1 LGHNA, CDR2 YSLEER. Trimming took off 0 bases at V and 9 bases at J, with 12 bases between the two ends. In DNA form, the CDR3 reads TGCGCCAGCAGCCAAGAACCCCAGGGTAGTTCACCCCTCCACTTT. Protein sequence: CASSQEPQGSSPLHF.

This clone was seen a single time. The genes are TRBV28 and TRBJ1-6; TRBD1 matches 9 bases. J was trimmed by 13 bases and V by 6 bases; bases with no gene match: 7. CDR1 is MDHEN, CDR2 SYDVKM, per germline. The CDR3 sequence is 13 residues long. The CDR3 DNA sequence: TGTGCCAGCAGCGGACAGGGGTACCTTCCCCTCCACTTT. This sequence encodes CASSGQGYLPLHF.